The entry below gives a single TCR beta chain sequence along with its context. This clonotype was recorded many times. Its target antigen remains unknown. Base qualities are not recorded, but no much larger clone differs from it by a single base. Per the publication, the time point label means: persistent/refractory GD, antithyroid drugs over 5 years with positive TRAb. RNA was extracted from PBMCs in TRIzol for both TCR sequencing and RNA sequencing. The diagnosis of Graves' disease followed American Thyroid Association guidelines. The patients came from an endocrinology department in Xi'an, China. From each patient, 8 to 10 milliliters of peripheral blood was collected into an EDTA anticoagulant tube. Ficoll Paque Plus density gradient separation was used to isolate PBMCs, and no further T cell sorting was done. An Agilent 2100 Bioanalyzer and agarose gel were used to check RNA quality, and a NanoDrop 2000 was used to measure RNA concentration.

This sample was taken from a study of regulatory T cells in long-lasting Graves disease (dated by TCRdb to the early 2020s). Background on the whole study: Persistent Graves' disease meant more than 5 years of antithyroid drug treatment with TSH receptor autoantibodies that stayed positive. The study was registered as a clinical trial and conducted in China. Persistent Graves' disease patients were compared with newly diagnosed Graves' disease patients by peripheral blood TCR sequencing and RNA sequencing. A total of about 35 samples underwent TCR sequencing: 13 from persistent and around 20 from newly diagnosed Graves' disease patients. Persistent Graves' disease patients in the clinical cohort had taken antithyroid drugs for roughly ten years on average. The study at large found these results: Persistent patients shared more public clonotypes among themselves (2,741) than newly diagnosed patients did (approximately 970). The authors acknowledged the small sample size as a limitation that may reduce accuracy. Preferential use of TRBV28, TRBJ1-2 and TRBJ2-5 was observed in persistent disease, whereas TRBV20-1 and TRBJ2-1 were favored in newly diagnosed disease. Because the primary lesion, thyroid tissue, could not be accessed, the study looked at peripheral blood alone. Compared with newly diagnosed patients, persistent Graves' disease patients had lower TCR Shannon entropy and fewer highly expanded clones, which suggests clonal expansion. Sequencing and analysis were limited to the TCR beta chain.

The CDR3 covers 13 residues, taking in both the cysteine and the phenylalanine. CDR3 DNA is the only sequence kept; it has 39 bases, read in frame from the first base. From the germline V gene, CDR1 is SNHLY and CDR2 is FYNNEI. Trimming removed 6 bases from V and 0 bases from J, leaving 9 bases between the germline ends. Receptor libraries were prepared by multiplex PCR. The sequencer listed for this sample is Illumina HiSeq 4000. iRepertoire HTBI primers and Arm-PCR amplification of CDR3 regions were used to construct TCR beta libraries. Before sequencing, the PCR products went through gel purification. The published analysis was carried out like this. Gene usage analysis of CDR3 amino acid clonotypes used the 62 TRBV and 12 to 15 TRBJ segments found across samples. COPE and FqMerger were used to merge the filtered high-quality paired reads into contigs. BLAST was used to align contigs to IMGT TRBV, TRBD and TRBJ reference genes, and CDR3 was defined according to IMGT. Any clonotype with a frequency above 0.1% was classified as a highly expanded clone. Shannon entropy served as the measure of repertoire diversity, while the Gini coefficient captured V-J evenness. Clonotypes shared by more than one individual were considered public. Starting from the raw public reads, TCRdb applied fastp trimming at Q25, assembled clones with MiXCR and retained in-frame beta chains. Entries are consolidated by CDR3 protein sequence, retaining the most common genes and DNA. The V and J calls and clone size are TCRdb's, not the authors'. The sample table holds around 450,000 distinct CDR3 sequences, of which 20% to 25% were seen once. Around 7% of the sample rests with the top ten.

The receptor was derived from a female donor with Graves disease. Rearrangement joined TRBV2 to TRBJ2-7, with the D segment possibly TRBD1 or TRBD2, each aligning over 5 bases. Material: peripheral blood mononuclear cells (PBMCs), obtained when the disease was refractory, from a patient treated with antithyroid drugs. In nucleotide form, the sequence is TGTGCCAGCAGGGGGACCGCCTCCTACGAGCAGTACTTC. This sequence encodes CASRGTASYEQYF.